This T cell receptor beta chain was sequenced for a study of OX40 agonist ivuxolimab in advanced cancers. The overall study: Ivuxolimab, an agonist antibody against OX40 (CD134), was given to patients.

V was pared by 4 bases and J by 0 bases, with 15 bases between. Germline CDR1 reads LGHNT; CDR2 reads FRNRAP. The CDR3 is 16 amino acids. The data were produced by immunoSEQ multiplex PCR, yet TCRdb's version contains in-frame clones alone and is incomplete. The table has around 23,000 clones, around 79% seen once; the top ten hold 15% to 20%. The V and J genes are TRBV12-5 and TRBJ1-1; possibly TRBD1 for D (5 bases). The source material was CD4+ or CD8+ T cells sorted from blood, sampled in a trial of the OX40 agonist ivuxolimab. The TCR originated in an adult with an advanced solid tumor such as melanoma, head and neck, liver or kidney cancer. CDR3 sequence (DNA): TGTGCTAGTGGTTCGGGGTTACAGGCTATGAACACTGAAGCTTTCTTT. Protein sequence: CASGSGLQAMNTEAFF.